Here is one T cell receptor (beta chain) with its context. The junction shows a germline mismatch at one end, possibly a read error. These data are taken from a study of shared clonotypes between healthy human individuals. The CDR3 is 14 amino acids. Germline CDR1 is MNHEY and CDR2 is SMNVEV (reference sequence). This table comes from immunoSEQ multiplex PCR, and its TCRdb copy is limited to in-frame clones, with some not included. The repertoire includes about 690,000 clones, roughly 87% of them detected once, and about 34% sits in the top ten. The receptor was derived from a man between 18 and 29 years old in good health. Some clones in this sample may be carry-over from other donors' samples. The V gene is TRBV27, the J gene TRBJ2-7; D perhaps matches TRBD1 (6 bases). The material sequenced was memory CD8+ T cells from PBMCs. Indicated subset: CD45RO+ cells pooled with CCR7-negative TemRA cells. The chain's CDR3 is CASSSGSSGTPGAW. CDR3 bases: TGTGCCAGCAGTTCAGGCTCTTCCGGGACACCCGGCGCTTGG.